This TCR beta chain was sequenced for a study of regulatory T cells in long-lasting Graves disease. Extracted RNA from PBMCs served as the source of the TCR library. V trimming: 3 bases; J trimming: 3 bases; junction bases outside the gene matches: 13. The CDR3 is 17 residues long. The germline V gene has CDR1 MNHEY and CDR2 SVGEGT. TCRdb independently ran MiXCR on the reads; one entry per CDR3 protein. Here the sample spans roughly 660 distinct CDR3 sequences, roughly 87% being singletons. The specimen comprised peripheral blood mononuclear cells (PBMCs), sampled with antithyroid drug treatment, in newly diagnosed or persistent Graves disease (not recorded which). The TCR sequence derives from a woman younger than 45 with Graves disease. The chain has TRBV6-2 or TRBV6-3 and TRBJ2-7; 8 bases agree with TRBD2. The CDR3, as DNA: TGTGCCAGCAGTTATGGGGCAGCCGGGACTAGTGGCTACGAGCAGTACTTC. It encodes CASSYGAAGTSGYEQYF.